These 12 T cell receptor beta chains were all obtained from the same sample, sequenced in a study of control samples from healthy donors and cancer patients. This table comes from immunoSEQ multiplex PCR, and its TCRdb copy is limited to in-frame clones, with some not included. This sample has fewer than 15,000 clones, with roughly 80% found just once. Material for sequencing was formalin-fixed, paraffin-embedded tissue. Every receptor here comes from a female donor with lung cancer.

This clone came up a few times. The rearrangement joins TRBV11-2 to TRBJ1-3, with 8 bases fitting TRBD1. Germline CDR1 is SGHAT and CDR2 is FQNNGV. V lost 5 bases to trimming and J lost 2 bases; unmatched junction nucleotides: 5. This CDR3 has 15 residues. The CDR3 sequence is CASSLRQGPGNTIYF. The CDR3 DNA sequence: TGTGCCAGCAGCCTCAGACAGGGGCCTGGAAACACCATATATTTT.

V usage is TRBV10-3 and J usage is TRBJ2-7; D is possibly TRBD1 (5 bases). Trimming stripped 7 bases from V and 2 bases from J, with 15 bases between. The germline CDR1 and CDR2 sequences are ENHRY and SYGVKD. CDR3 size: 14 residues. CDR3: CAINKPDRTYEQYF. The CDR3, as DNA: TGTGCCATCAATAAGCCCGACAGAACCTACGAGCAGTACTTC.

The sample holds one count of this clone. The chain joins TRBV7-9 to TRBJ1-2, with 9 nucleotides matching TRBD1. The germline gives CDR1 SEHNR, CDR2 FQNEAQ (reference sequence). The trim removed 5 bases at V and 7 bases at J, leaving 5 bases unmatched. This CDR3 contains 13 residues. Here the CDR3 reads CASSPQGAGGYTF. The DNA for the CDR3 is TGTGCCAGCAGCCCACAGGGGGCTGGTGGCTACACCTTC.

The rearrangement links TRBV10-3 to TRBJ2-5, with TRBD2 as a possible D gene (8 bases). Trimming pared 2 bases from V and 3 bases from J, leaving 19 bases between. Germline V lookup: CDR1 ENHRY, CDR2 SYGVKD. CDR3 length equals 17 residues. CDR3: CAISEPGGTAAEETQYF. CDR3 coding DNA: TGTGCCATCAGTGAGCCGGGGGGGACAGCGGCTGAAGAGACCCAGTACTTC.

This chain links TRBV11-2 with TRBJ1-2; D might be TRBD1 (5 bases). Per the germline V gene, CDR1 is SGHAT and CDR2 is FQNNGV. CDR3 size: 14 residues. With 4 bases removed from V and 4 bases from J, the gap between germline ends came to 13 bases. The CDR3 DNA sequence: TGTGCCAGCAGCTCGGGGGGTCCTATCTATGGCTACACCTTC. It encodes CASSSGGPIYGYTF. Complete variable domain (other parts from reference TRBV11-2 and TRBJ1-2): EAGVAQSPRYKIIEKRQSVAFWCNPISGHATLYWYQQILGQGPKLLIQFQNNGVVDDSQLPKDRFSAERLKGVDSTLKIQPAKLEDSAVYLCASSSGGPIYGYTFGSGTRLTVV.

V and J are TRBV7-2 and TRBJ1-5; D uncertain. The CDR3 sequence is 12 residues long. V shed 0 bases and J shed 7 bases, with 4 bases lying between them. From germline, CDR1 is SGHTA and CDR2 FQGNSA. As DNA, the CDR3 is TGTGCCAGCAGCTTAGCCAGCCAGCCCCAGCATTTT. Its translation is CASSLASQPQHF.

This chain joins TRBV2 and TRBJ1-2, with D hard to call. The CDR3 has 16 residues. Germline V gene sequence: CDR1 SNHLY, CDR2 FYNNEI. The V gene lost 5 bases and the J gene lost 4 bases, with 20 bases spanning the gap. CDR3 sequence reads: CASSRLDYRWTYGYTF. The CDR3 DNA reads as TGTGCCAGCAGTAGGCTCGATTACCGATGGACCTATGGCTACACCTTC.

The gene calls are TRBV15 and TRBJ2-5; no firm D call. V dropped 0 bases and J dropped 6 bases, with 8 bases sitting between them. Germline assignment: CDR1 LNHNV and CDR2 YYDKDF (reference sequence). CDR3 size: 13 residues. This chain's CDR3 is CATSRDGLKTQYF. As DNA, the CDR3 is TGTGCCACCAGCAGAGATGGTTTAAAGACCCAGTACTTC. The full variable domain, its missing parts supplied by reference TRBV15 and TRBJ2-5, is DAMVIQNPRYQVTQFGKPVTLSCSQTLNHNVMYWYQQKSSQAPKLLFHYYDKDFNNEADTPDNFQSRRPNTSFCFLDIRSPGLGDTAMYLCATSRDGLKTQYFGPGTRLLVL.

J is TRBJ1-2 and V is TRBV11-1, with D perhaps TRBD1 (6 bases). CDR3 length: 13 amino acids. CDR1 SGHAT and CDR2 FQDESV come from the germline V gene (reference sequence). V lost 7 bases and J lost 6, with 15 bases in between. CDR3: CASTTAGGDGYTF. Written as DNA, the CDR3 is TGTGCCAGCACCACGGCCGGGGGCGATGGCTACACCTTC.

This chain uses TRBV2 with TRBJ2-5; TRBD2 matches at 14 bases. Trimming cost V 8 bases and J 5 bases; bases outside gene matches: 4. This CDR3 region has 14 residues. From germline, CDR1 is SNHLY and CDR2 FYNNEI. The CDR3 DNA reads TGTGCCAGCCGGACTAGCGGGGGGAGCGAGACCCAGTACTTC. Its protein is CASRTSGGSETQYF.

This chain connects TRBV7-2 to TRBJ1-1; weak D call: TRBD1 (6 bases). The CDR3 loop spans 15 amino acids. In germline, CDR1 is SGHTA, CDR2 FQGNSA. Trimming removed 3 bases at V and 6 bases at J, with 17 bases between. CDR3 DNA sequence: TGTGCCAGCAGCTTGGGATTGGGGGGGCTGGCTGAAGCTTTCTTT. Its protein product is CASSLGLGGLAEAFF.

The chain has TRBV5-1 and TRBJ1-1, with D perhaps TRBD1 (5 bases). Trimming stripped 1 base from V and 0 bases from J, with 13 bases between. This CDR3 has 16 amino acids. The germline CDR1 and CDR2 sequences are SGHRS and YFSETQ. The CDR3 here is CASSLYSGTVNTEAFF. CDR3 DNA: TGCGCCAGCAGCTTGTACTCTGGGACGGTGAACACTGAAGCTTTCTTT.